This TCR beta chain was sequenced during a study of patients and donors after allogeneic stem cell transplantation. Each CDR3 protein is one row after TCRdb ran MiXCR on the RT-PCR reads. The sample holds about 960,000 distinct CDR3 sequences, roughly 17% seen once. This clonotype appeared a few times. CDR1 PRHDT and CDR2 FYEKMQ come from the germline V gene (reference sequence). V was trimmed by 5 bases and J by 5 bases, leaving 10 bases between them. The CDR3 is 13 residues long. This receptor was taken from a human donor who was either an allogeneic HSCT recipient or a stem cell or donor lymphocyte infusion donor (not recorded which). It is not recorded whose cells these are; they may come from a transplant donor. Input material: blood, either unsorted or a sorted T cell fraction (not recorded which). The rearrangement links TRBV13 to TRBJ2-1; D is perhaps TRBD2 (5 bases). The CDR3 loop reads CASSDSGNNEQFF. CDR3 DNA: TGTGCCAGCAGCGACTCCGGGAACAATGAGCAGTTCTTC.